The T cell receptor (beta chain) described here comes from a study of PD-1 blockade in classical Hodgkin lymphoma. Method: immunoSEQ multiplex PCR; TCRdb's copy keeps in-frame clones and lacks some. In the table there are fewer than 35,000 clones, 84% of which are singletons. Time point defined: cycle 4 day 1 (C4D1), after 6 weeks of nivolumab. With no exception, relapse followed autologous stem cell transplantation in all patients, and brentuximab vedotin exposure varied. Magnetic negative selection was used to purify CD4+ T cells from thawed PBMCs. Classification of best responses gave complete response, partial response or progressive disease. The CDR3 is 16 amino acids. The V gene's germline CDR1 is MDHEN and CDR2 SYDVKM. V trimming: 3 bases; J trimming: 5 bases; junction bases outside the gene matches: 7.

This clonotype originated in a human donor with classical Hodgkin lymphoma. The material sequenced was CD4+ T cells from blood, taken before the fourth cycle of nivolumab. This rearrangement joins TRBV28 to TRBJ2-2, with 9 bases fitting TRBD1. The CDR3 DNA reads TGTGCCAGCAGTTTCAACAGGGGGCGAGGAACCGGGGAGCTGTTTTTT. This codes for CASSFNRGRGTGELFF.